The entry below gives a single T cell receptor beta chain sequence along with its context. Its binding antigen is unknown. This likely comes from a read error, as the CDR3 has no conserved phenylalanine or tryptophan at its end. It is unclear where the CDR3 begins or ends on the DNA, so no DNA is shown, and the CDR3 is as TCRdb lists it. The immunoSEQ Assay was used to sequence TCRbeta CDR3 regions. After extraction, genomic DNA underwent amplification by bias-controlled multiplex PCR, followed by high-throughput sequencing. The published analysis was carried out like this. To quantify the absolute abundance of every unique TCRbeta CDR3 region, sequences were collapsed and filtered. T cell fraction was estimated by normalizing TCRbeta template counts to usable DNA, with usable DNA measured through amplification of reference genes found in all nucleated cells. Repertoire TCRs were annotated as SARS-CoV-2-specific by exact matching of V gene, CDR3 amino acid sequence and J gene to a known reactive TCR set. The reference SARS-CoV-2 TCR set was derived from MIRA and filtered for enrichment in COVID-19-positive ImmuneCODE repertoires, a step that removed public or cross-reactive TCRs. Based on the MIRA antigens, annotated TCRs were further analysed at the level of specific ORF or position within ORF. Depth was the summed frequency of annotated unique rearrangements, while breadth was defined as annotated unique rearrangements over total unique productive rearrangements. Group comparisons of TCR breadth used two-sided Wilcoxon rank-sum tests. Sourced from immuneACCESS, this table was stored by TCRdb with only in-frame sequences that have V and J called. A share of the clones is absent; for the studies checked, an unresolved V gene accounts for under half, and the remainder has no known explanation. V and J calls and clone size follow that table, whereas D and trimming were derived from the DNA. The sample profile shows more than 250,000 clones; around 87% of them were found once. The ten most abundant clones make up about 3.6% of the sample.

This specimen comes from a study of Ad26.COV2.S vaccination and SARS-CoV-2 variants (dated by TCRdb to the early 2020s). About the full investigation: Donors in the vaccine arm were drawn from COV1001, a phase I-IIa trial of Ad26.COV2.S in healthy adults that was multicentre, randomized, double-blind and placebo-controlled. Sequencing of the TCRbeta repertoire served to evaluate the specificity and breadth of SARS-CoV-2-reactive T cell receptors following Ad26.COV2.S vaccination. Dosing of Ad26.COV2.S was intramuscular, at either 5x10^10 or 1x10^11 viral particles, delivered as one shot or as two shots spaced 56 days apart. A total of 32 samples were included in the TCR-sequenced set, comprising roughly 19 Ad26.COV2.S vaccine recipients, 5 placebo recipients and 8 SARS-CoV-2 convalescent individuals. Investigators remained blinded to trial group allocation during experiments and outcome assessment. Participants in the trial were split at random into five groups of five each, receiving low-dose or high-dose Ad26.COV2.S once or twice, or else placebo on both occasions. The paper as a whole reports these results and caveats: Compared with placebo recipients, Ad26.COV2.S recipients showed higher spike-specific TCR breadth (P = 0.0014). The study was not powered to compare responses between vaccine doses or regimens. Vaccine and placebo recipients had comparable non-spike TCR breadth, which fits with the vaccine containing only spike. Substantial breadth of spike-specific CD8+ and CD4+ T cell responses was reported after vaccination. It was noted by the authors that total T cell responses may have been underestimated by the TCR breadth and depth analyses.

Explained via the paper, the treatment or condition label denotes: some 20 received Ad26.COV2.S at low or high dose, single or two shots; roughly five received placebo; per-sample allocation not given. For vaccine and placebo recipients, the sequenced repertoires came from samples collected on day 63 after the first injection. Between 29 July and 7 August 2020, Cohort 1b enrolled 25 adults aged 18-55 years at one site in Boston, USA. As a vaccine, Ad26.COV2.S was a replication-incompetent adenovirus type 26 vector that expressed a prefusion-stabilized SARS-CoV-2 spike protein derived from the original Wuhan strain. The origin of this receptor is a person between 18 and 59 years old who received the Ad26.COV2.S COVID-19 vaccine or a placebo. The sequencing used peripheral blood, collected in a trial of Ad26.COV2.S vaccine versus placebo.

CDR3 sequence: CAWAPVTGAQRG. The sequence is built from TRBV30 and TRBJ1-1; whether TRBD1, the table's D call, matches the DNA was not checked. Reading the germline V gene (reference sequence) gives CDR1 GTSNPN and CDR2 SVGIG. A total of 12 residues make up the CDR3, ends included.